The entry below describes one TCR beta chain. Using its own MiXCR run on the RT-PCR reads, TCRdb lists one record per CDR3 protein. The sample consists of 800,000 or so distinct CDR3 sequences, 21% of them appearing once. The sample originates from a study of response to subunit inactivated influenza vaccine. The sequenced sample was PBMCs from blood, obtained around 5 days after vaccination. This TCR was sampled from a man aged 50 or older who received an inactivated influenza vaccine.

This chain's CDR3 is CAWSVLATDTQYF. The CDR3 nucleotides read TGTGCCTGGAGTGTACTAGCTACAGATACGCAGTATTTT. V usage is TRBV30 and J usage is TRBJ2-3; TRBD2 might be the D (6 bases). Looked up from germline, CDR1 is GTSNPN and CDR2 is SVGIG (reference sequence). Trimming pared 0 bases from V and 3 bases from J, leaving 7 bases between. This CDR3 region has 13 residues.